These 30 T cell receptor beta chains share one sample of origin, sequenced in a study of CD8 T cells in ankylosing spondylitis. Via MiXCR, TCRdb re-called the 5' RACE reads, giving one row per CDR3 protein. Of 230,000 or so distinct CDR3 sequences in the sample, 18% were seen once. Sequenced material: blood, either unsorted or a sorted T cell fraction (not recorded which). The receptors were gathered from a male donor with ankylosing spondylitis or in good health (not recorded which).

The V call is TRBV15, the J call TRBJ2-7; 8 bases match TRBD1. The germline V gene encodes CDR1 LNHNV and CDR2 YYDKDF (reference sequence). CDR3 length: 16 amino acids. Trimming removed 3 bases from V and 6 bases from J; junction bases left unmatched: 13. As DNA, the CDR3 is TGTGCCACCAGCAGGGAAAGGACAGGGACGACCTGCGAGCAGTACTTC. It specifies CATSRERTGTTCEQYF. The full variable domain, completed using reference TRBV15 and TRBJ2-7, is DAMVIQNPRYQVTQFGKPVTLSCSQTLNHNVMYWYQQKSSQAPKLLFHYYDKDFNNEADTPDNFQSRRPNTSFCFLDIRSPGLGDTAMYLCATSRERTGTTCEQYFGPGTRLTVT.

J is TRBJ2-7 and V is TRBV11-2; 7 bases map to TRBD1. This CDR3 spans 13 amino acids. Germline CDR1 reads SGHAT; CDR2 reads FQNNGV. V lost 5 bases, J lost 3 bases, and 4 bases stayed unmatched. The CDR3 is CASSDRDSYEQYF. The CDR3 region has the DNA TGTGCCAGCAGCGACAGGGATAGCTACGAGCAGTACTTC. Full variable domain (remainder filled in from reference TRBV11-2 and TRBJ2-7): EAGVAQSPRYKIIEKRQSVAFWCNPISGHATLYWYQQILGQGPKLLIQFQNNGVVDDSQLPKDRFSAERLKGVDSTLKIQPAKLEDSAVYLCASSDRDSYEQYFGPGTRLTVT.

This clonotype was recorded a few times. The chain carries TRBV29-1 and TRBJ2-2; no definite D call. The V end was cut by 5 bases, the J end by 5 bases, with 9 bases between. This CDR3 spans 12 amino acids. CDR1 and CDR2 (germline): SQVTM, ANQGSEA. The CDR3 loop reads CSVPWQTGELFF. The CDR3 coding sequence is TGCAGCGTTCCGTGGCAGACCGGGGAGCTGTTTTTT.

The sample holds many counts of this clonotype. The V gene is TRBV9, the J gene TRBJ1-4; D might be TRBD1 (5 bases). The CDR3 is made up of 15 amino acids. In germline, CDR1 is SGDLS, CDR2 YYNGEE. Trimming cost V 0 bases and J 8 bases, with 14 bases left between them. CDR3 region: CASSVAGQGQEKLFF. The CDR3 DNA reads TGTGCCAGCAGCGTAGCTGGGCAGGGTCAAGAAAAACTGTTTTTT.

Only a few counts were recorded for this clonotype. DNA of the CDR3: TGCGCCAGCAGCCAAGATATGACGGCTAACTATGGCTACACCTTC. It codes for CASSQDMTANYGYTF. The chain has TRBV4-1 and TRBJ1-2; D remains ambiguous. There are 15 residues in the CDR3. The germline V gene encodes CDR1 MGHRA and CDR2 YSYEKL. Trimming removed 0 bases from V and 0 bases from J, with 8 bases in between.

This clonotype was detected only a few times. V and J are TRBV7-9 and TRBJ2-1; weak D call: TRBD2 (5 bases). Germline lookup yields CDR1 SEHNR and CDR2 FQNEAQ (reference sequence). The CDR3 covers 15 residues. V was shortened by 6 bases and J by 2 bases, with 14 bases between the two germline ends. The DNA of the CDR3 is TGTGCCAGCAGGACTGGCCTAGCCCCCTACAATGAGCAGTTCTTC. Residues: CASRTGLAPYNEQFF.

The V gene is TRBV5-1, the J gene TRBJ2-3; D unresolved. The germline V gene has CDR1 SGHRS and CDR2 YFSETQ. This CDR3 is built from 14 residues. The V end was cut by 0 bases, the J end by 6 bases, with 11 bases between. Here the CDR3 DNA reads TGCGCCAGCAGCTTGGATCCCGATCTGGATACGCAGTATTTT. Amino acid sequence: CASSLDPDLDTQYF.

This clonotype was seen a few times. V usage is TRBV5-1 and J usage is TRBJ2-3; D is uncertain. The CDR3 spans 15 residues. Germline CDR1 and CDR2: SGHRS and YFSETQ. V lost 4 bases and J lost 2, with 14 bases in between. The CDR3 bases are TGCGCCAGCAGCATCAGACTCGGAACCACAGATACGCAGTATTTT. Translating gives CASSIRLGTTDTQYF.

The rearrangement joins TRBV3-1 to TRBJ1-1; 9 bases agree with TRBD1. CDR3 length: 18 amino acids. CDR1 is LGHDT and CDR2 is YNNKEL in the germline V gene (reference sequence). The junction had 10 bases not matched to a gene; V was cut back by 0 bases and J by 2 bases. The CDR3 bases are TGTGCCAGCAGCCAAGATCGTCGGGCGGACAGGGGAAACACTGAAGCTTTCTTT. It codes for CASSQDRRADRGNTEAFF.

The V gene is TRBV2, the J gene TRBJ2-3; TRBD2 matches at 8 bases. The junction had 3 bases not matched to a gene; V was cut back by 3 bases and J by 1 base. The CDR3 loop spans 15 amino acids. Germline CDR1 reads SNHLY; CDR2 reads FYNNEI. CDR3 loop: CASSESTSGTDTQYF. The CDR3 bases are TGTGCCAGCAGTGAGTCGACTAGCGGCACAGATACGCAGTATTTT.

This clonotype was seen only a few times. The V gene is TRBV29-1, the J gene TRBJ2-5; 7 nucleotides match TRBD2. Germline-derived CDR1 and CDR2 are SQVTM and ANQGSEA. The J segment lost 3 bases and the V segment lost 6 bases, leaving 10 bases of the junction unmatched. The CDR3 length is 14 residues. As DNA, the CDR3 is TGCAGCGTCACCCCCTTGGGAGGGGAAGAGACCCAGTACTTC. Translating it yields CSVTPLGGEETQYF.

V is TRBV12-3 or TRBV12-4 and J is TRBJ2-7, with D perhaps matching TRBD1 or TRBD2 (5 bases each). V dropped 4 bases and J dropped 4 bases, with 14 bases sitting between them. The CDR3 runs 14 residues. CDR3 sequence (DNA): TGTGCCAGCAGTTGGGCCGCCGAGGGGTACGAGCAGTACTTC. Translating gives CASSWAAEGYEQYF.

In this sample, this clonotype turned up a few times. The chain recombines TRBV10-2 with TRBJ2-1; 10 positions match TRBD2. From germline, CDR1 is WSHSY and CDR2 SAAADI. V dropped 6 bases and J dropped 16; count of bases not matched to a gene: 12. There are 13 residues in the CDR3. CDR3 sequence reads: CASSDYRTSGHFF. As DNA, the CDR3 is TGCGCCAGCAGCGATTACCGGACTAGCGGCCACTTCTTC.

The chain combines TRBV11-2 with TRBJ2-1; D gene unclear. The CDR3 has 14 residues. Trimming removed 4 bases from V and 2 bases from J, with 9 bases in between. Germline-derived CDR1 and CDR2 are SGHAT and FQNNGV. The CDR3 nucleotides are TGTGCCAGCAGCTCCCCAGGAACCTACAATGAGCAGTTCTTC. This gives the protein CASSSPGTYNEQFF.

Notes on this clonotype: Germline and junction disagree at one end, which may indicate a read error. V usage is TRBV2 and J usage is TRBJ1-5; the D is unclear. CDR3 length: 13 amino acids. Germline V gives CDR1 SNHLY, CDR2 FYNNEI. This CDR3 reads CASMRRGNQPQHF. The CDR3 DNA reads TGTGCCAGCATGAGGCGAGGCAACCAGCCCCAGCATTTT.

The genes are TRBV12-3 or TRBV12-4 and TRBJ2-1; 12 nucleotides align to TRBD2. CDR3 size: 14 residues. V trimming: 8 bases; J trimming: 5 bases; junction bases outside the gene matches: 4. The CDR3 loop reads CASHRLAGDNEQFF. The CDR3 nucleotides read TGTGCCAGCCATCGACTAGCGGGGGACAATGAGCAGTTCTTC.

The V and J genes are TRBV29-1 and TRBJ2-7; possible D gene TRBD1, 5 bases. The V gene's germline CDR1 is SQVTM and CDR2 ANQGSEA. This CDR3 is built from 12 residues. V lost 2 bases and J lost 1, with 6 bases in between. The CDR3 sequence: CSVERGSYEQYF. As DNA, the CDR3 is TGCAGCGTTGAAAGGGGTTCCTACGAGCAGTACTTC.

The V gene is TRBV12-3 or TRBV12-4, the J gene TRBJ1-1; D remains unclear. This CDR3 region has 13 residues. Trimming pared 6 bases from V and 0 bases from J, leaving 8 bases between. The CDR3 DNA reads as TGTGCCAGCAGCCCTTACCTGAACACTGAAGCTTTCTTT. Translating gives CASSPYLNTEAFF.

This clonotype occurred a few times. DNA for the CDR3: TGTGCCAGCAGTTACCACACAGGCTACTCTGGAAACACCATATATTTT. Its protein is CASSYHTGYSGNTIYF. The chain joins TRBV6-2 or TRBV6-3 to TRBJ1-3; perhaps TRBD1 as D (5 bases). The CDR3 spans 16 residues. Germline V gene data show CDR1 as MNHEY and CDR2 as SVGEGT. The V end lost 2 bases, the J end lost 0 bases, and 11 bases lay between the germline ends.

V is TRBV4-1 and J is TRBJ2-5; TRBD1 might be the D (5 bases). The CDR3 has 17 residues. V lost 0 bases and J lost 0, with 14 bases in between. Germline-derived CDR1 and CDR2 are MGHRA and YSYEKL. Here the CDR3 DNA reads TGCGCCAGCAGCCAAGATCCTTCAGGGATGTACCAAGAGACCCAGTACTTC. Translated, it gives CASSQDPSGMYQETQYF.

The chain uses TRBV4-1 and TRBJ2-7; maybe TRBD2 (6 bases). CDR3 length: 16 amino acids. CDR1 and CDR2 from the germline V gene are MGHRA and YSYEKL. Trimming cost V 1 base and J 0 bases, with 13 bases left between them. The CDR3 nucleotides are TGCGCCAGCAGCCAAGTTGGAGGGGTTAGCTCCTACGAGCAGTACTTC. Translation gives CASSQVGGVSSYEQYF.

The V and J genes are TRBV27 and TRBJ2-1, with D uncertain. The germline V gene encodes CDR1 MNHEY and CDR2 SMNVEV (reference sequence). V was shortened by 7 bases and J by 2 bases, with 15 bases between the two germline ends. The CDR3 length is 15 residues. The DNA of the CDR3 is TGTGCCAGCACCCGGACCGGGTTCGCCTACAATGAGCAGTTCTTC. Its translation is CASTRTGFAYNEQFF.

This clonotype was recorded at least ten times. This rearrangement joins TRBV9 to TRBJ2-3; 8 nucleotides align to TRBD1. The CDR3 totals 15 residues. Germline CDR1 reads SGDLS; CDR2 reads YYNGEE. Unmatched junction bases numbered 4, after V lost 0 bases and J lost 4 bases. CDR3 DNA: TGTGCCAGCAGCGTAGAGGACAGGGAAGCAGATACGCAGTATTTT. Amino acids: CASSVEDREADTQYF.

The chain employs TRBV5-1 and TRBJ1-2; D ambiguous. Per the germline V gene, CDR1 is SGHRS and CDR2 is YFSETQ. V gave up 4 bases and J gave up 7 bases, with 17 bases separating them. This CDR3 contains 14 residues. The CDR3 region is CASSLDGPGSGYTF. CDR3 in DNA: TGCGCCAGCAGCCTCGACGGGCCCGGCTCTGGCTACACCTTC.

The chain employs TRBV27 and TRBJ2-1; 7 bases map to TRBD2. J lost 8 bases, V lost 2 bases, and 6 bases had no gene match. The length of the CDR3 is 14 residues. The germline CDR1 and CDR2 sequences are MNHEY and SMNVEV (reference sequence). The CDR3 region is CASSLGRGTYEQFF. DNA for the CDR3: TGTGCCAGCAGTTTAGGGCGGGGGACCTATGAGCAGTTCTTC.

The V gene is TRBV19, the J gene TRBJ1-1, with 9 bases matching TRBD1. In germline, CDR1 is LNHDA, CDR2 SQIVND (reference sequence). The length of the CDR3 is 15 residues. The junction had 10 bases not matched to a gene; V was cut back by 5 bases and J by 6 bases. The CDR3 nucleotides read TGTGCCAGTAGTCCGACCGGGACAGGGTCCCCTGAAGCTTTCTTT. This gives the protein CASSPTGTGSPEAFF.

This clonotype was detected many times. The chain joins TRBV20-1 to TRBJ1-5; D ambiguous. The ends were cut back, 2 bases at V and 8 bases at J, with 19 bases in the middle. The CDR3 is made up of 15 amino acids. Germline V lookup: CDR1 DFQATT, CDR2 SNEGSKA (reference sequence). The CDR3 DNA reads as TGCAGTGCTAGACCCCAGGCGAGGGTGTCGGAGCCCCAGCATTTT. This sequence encodes CSARPQARVSEPQHF.

This clonotype has a handful of counts. The rearrangement uses TRBV12-3 or TRBV12-4 and TRBJ1-2; D call uncertain. The V gene lost 2 bases and the J gene lost 2 bases, with 9 bases spanning the gap. The CDR3 is made up of 14 amino acids. The CDR3 protein is CASSLSADNYGYTF. The CDR3 coding sequence is TGTGCCAGCAGTTTATCGGCGGACAACTATGGCTACACCTTC.

This clonotype has only a few counts. The chain joins TRBV20-1 to TRBJ2-7, with TRBD2 matching over 11 bases. Per the germline V gene, CDR1 is DFQATT and CDR2 is SNEGSKA (reference sequence). The CDR3 is 15 residues long. Losses at the gene ends were 1 base for V and 6 bases for J; bases not matched to a gene: 8. CDR3 in amino acids: CSARGLGLAGGEQYF. CDR3 nucleotides: TGCAGTGCTAGAGGCTTGGGCCTAGCGGGAGGCGAGCAGTACTTC.

This clonotype turned up a few times. The DNA for the CDR3 is TGCAGCGTTGAACGGGAGGGGTCCTACGAGCAGTACTTC. It specifies CSVEREGSYEQYF. The chain links TRBV29-1 to TRBJ2-7; 8 bases align to TRBD2. The J segment lost 1 base and the V segment lost 2 bases, leaving 1 base of the junction unmatched. The CDR3 is 13 residues long. Per the germline V gene, CDR1 is SQVTM and CDR2 is ANQGSEA.